Each of the 2 T cell receptor beta chains below was sequenced from the same sample in a study of cytomegalovirus exposure and HLA in healthy donors. The PCR employed 60 Vbeta primers together with 13 Jbeta primers. Using immunoSEQ multiplex PCR, the repertoire was profiled, and TCRdb retains in-frame clones only, with some absent. The sample has fewer than 100,000 clones; 78% are singletons. Sequencing was done on a sample of PBMCs. These receptors were obtained from a male donor in good health and CMV-seropositive.

The rearrangement uses TRBV6-4 and TRBJ2-1; 14 bases fit TRBD2. Per the germline V gene, CDR1 is MRHNA and CDR2 is SNTAGT. CDR3 length equals 15 residues. Trimming at V came to 5 bases and at J to 6 bases, leaving 3 bases not matched to a gene. The CDR3 is CASSPGTSGSNEQFF. The CDR3 nucleotides are TGTGCCAGCAGTCCCGGGACTAGCGGGAGCAATGAGCAGTTCTTC.

V usage is TRBV28 and J usage is TRBJ2-7; possible D gene TRBD1, 6 bases. Per the germline V gene, CDR1 is MDHEN and CDR2 is SYDVKM. The CDR3 contains 14 residues. CDR3 loop: CGASGQLGDYEQYF. The CDR3 region has the DNA TGTGGTGCGTCAGGACAGCTGGGGGACTACGAGCAGTACTTC. The variable domain in full, with the rest retrieved from reference TRBV28 and TRBJ2-7, is DVKVTQSSRYLVKRTGEKVFLECVQDMDHENMFWYRQDPGLGLRLIYFSYDVKMKEKGDIPEGYSVSREKKERFSLILESASTNQTSMYLCGASGQLGDYEQYFGPGTRLTVT.